These 31 T cell receptor beta chains were all obtained from the same sample, sequenced in a study of shared clonotypes between healthy human individuals. TCRdb's copy holds only in-frame clones and misses some; the assay was immunoSEQ multiplex PCR. The repertoire includes more than 600,000 clones, under 95% of them detected once, and approximately 25% sits in the top ten. The naive CD8 population came from CD45RO-negative cells selected for CCR7, without terminally differentiated effector memory CD45RA+ cells. The sequenced material came from naive CD8+ T cells sorted from blood. These TCRs come from a young man in good health.

This clone came up a few times. This chain uses TRBV30 with TRBJ2-7; 10 nucleotides line up with TRBD2. Germline V CDR1 and CDR2: GTSNPN, SVGIG (reference sequence). The CDR3 consists of 17 residues. The V and J ends lost 0 bases and 0 bases, in that order; junction bases with no gene match: 8. The CDR3 sequence is CAWSVGSGRILSYEQYF. DNA for the CDR3: TGTGCCTGGAGTGTTGGTAGCGGGAGGATCCTCTCCTACGAGCAGTACTTC. Filled out from reference TRBV30 and TRBJ2-7, the complete variable domain reads SQTIHQWPATLVQPVGSPLSLECTVEGTSNPNLYWYRQAAGRGLQLLFYSVGIGQISSEVPQNLSASRPQDRQFILSSKKLLLSDSGFYLCAWSVGSGRILSYEQYFGPGTRLTVT.

The rearrangement uses TRBV7-2 and TRBJ2-1; possibly TRBD1 for D (6 bases). The germline V gene encodes CDR1 SGHTA and CDR2 FQGNSA. This CDR3 comprises 14 residues. The ends were cut back, 5 bases at V and 3 bases at J, with 11 bases in the middle. Here the CDR3 reads CASSPRDNYNEQFF. CDR3 sequence (DNA): TGTGCCAGCAGCCCCCGGGACAACTACAATGAGCAGTTCTTC.

V gene TRBV28 combines with J gene TRBJ2-7, with 7 bases identical to TRBD1. The CDR3 spans 13 residues. In germline, CDR1 is MDHEN, CDR2 SYDVKM. The ends lost 6 bases at V and 4 bases at J; junction bases unmatched: 6. The CDR3 reads CASSRGMTYEQYF. For the CDR3, the DNA is TGTGCCAGCAGCAGGGGGATGACGTACGAGCAGTACTTC.

The gene calls are TRBV7-6 and TRBJ2-1; 11 nucleotides align to TRBD2. Trimming removed 2 bases from V and 4 bases from J; junction bases left unmatched: 4. Germline CDR1 is SGHVS and CDR2 is FNYEAQ. This CDR3 has 16 residues. CDR3 protein: CASSLSGTSGYNEQFF. For the CDR3, the DNA is TGTGCCAGCAGCTTATCGGGGACTAGCGGTTACAATGAGCAGTTCTTC.

The genes are TRBV4-1 and TRBJ2-7, with D perhaps matching TRBD2 (6 bases). In germline, CDR1 is MGHRA, CDR2 YSYEKL. V lost 0 bases, J lost 0 bases, and 21 bases lay in between. The CDR3 contains 19 residues. CDR3 region: CASSQDGGSTGVFSYEQYF. The CDR3, as DNA: TGCGCCAGCAGCCAAGATGGGGGTAGCACGGGAGTGTTCTCCTACGAGCAGTACTTC.

This chain connects TRBV27 to TRBJ2-7; D is unclear. Between the trimmed V and J ends, which lost 2 bases and 3 bases, there was a span of 11 bases. CDR3 size: 14 residues. The V gene's germline CDR1 is MNHEY and CDR2 SMNVEV (reference sequence). The CDR3 coding sequence is TGTGCCAGCAGTTTAGCCGCGGTTCACTACGAGCAGTACTTC. It yields the protein CASSLAAVHYEQYF.

This chain links TRBV11-3 with TRBJ2-5; 9 bases line up with TRBD1. The CDR3 is 15 residues long. Trimming took 2 bases from V and 5 from J; bases not matched to a gene: 6. The germline gives CDR1 SGHNT, CDR2 YENEEA. DNA for the CDR3: TGTGCCAGCAGCTTAACAGGGGGCCTTGAGGAGACCCAGTACTTC. This encodes CASSLTGGLEETQYF.

This clone was recorded once. This chain links TRBV28 with TRBJ2-7; D call uncertain. V shed 5 bases and J shed 3 bases, with 8 bases lying between them. CDR1 and CDR2 (germline): MDHEN, SYDVKM. This CDR3 spans 12 amino acids. The CDR3 reads CASSLINYEQYF. In DNA form, the CDR3 reads TGTGCCAGCAGTCTAATCAACTACGAGCAGTACTTC. The whole variable domain, filled in from reference TRBV28 and TRBJ2-7, reads DVKVTQSSRYLVKRTGEKVFLECVQDMDHENMFWYRQDPGLGLRLIYFSYDVKMKEKGDIPEGYSVSREKKERFSLILESASTNQTSMYLCASSLINYEQYFGPGTRLTVT.

The V and J genes are TRBV6-5 and TRBJ2-3; 8 bases fit TRBD1. Germline V CDR1 and CDR2: MNHEY, SVGAGI. The length of the CDR3 is 15 residues. The V gene end was trimmed by 4 bases and the J gene end by 4 bases; junction bases not matched to a gene: 7. In nucleotides, the CDR3 is TGTGCCAGCAGTTCCAGGACAGGGCGCGCAGATACGCAGTATTTT. Its protein product is CASSSRTGRADTQYF.

V is TRBV27 and J is TRBJ1-2; D unclear. Germline V CDR1 and CDR2: MNHEY, SMNVEV (reference sequence). Trimming stripped 6 bases from V and 1 base from J, with 15 bases between. The CDR3 totals 15 residues. The CDR3 spells CASRQTPLNNYGYTF. In DNA form, the CDR3 reads TGTGCCAGCAGACAAACGCCCCTAAATAACTATGGCTACACCTTC.

This chain links TRBV27 with TRBJ1-4; 10 bases line up with TRBD1. This CDR3 spans 13 amino acids. V trimming: 6 bases; J trimming: 6 bases; junction bases outside the gene matches: 1. Germline CDR1 reads MNHEY; CDR2 reads SMNVEV (reference sequence). CDR3 nucleotides: TGTGCCAGCAGGGGGACAGGGGATGAAAAACTGTTTTTT. It encodes CASRGTGDEKLFF.

This chain connects TRBV7-9 to TRBJ2-1, with D possibly matching TRBD1 (6 bases). This CDR3 region has 16 residues. The germline CDR1 and CDR2 sequences are SEHNR and FQNEAQ (reference sequence). V was trimmed by 7 bases and J by 1 base, leaving 17 bases between them. CDR3 in amino acids: CASIAQGYSSYNEQFF. DNA of the CDR3: TGTGCCAGCATCGCACAGGGTTACTCGTCCTACAATGAGCAGTTCTTC.

The genes are TRBV11-1 and TRBJ2-1, with a possible D match to TRBD2 (6 bases). V lost 8 bases and J 7 bases, leaving 18 bases between the germline ends. The CDR3 contains 14 residues. Germline loops: CDR1 SGHAT, CDR2 FQDESV (reference sequence). The CDR3 DNA reads TGTGCCAGCTTGGGCTCCGGGAGCAAGAATGAGCAGTTCTTC. It is translated as CASLGSGSKNEQFF.

The chain employs TRBV7-3 and TRBJ2-7; 14 bases align to TRBD2. This CDR3 has 15 amino acids. Germline CDR1 is SGHTA and CDR2 is FQGTGA. V lost 5 bases and J lost 5; bases outside the gene matches: 5. The CDR3 sequence: CASSPMGLAGDEQYF. As DNA, the CDR3 is TGTGCCAGCAGCCCAATGGGACTAGCGGGAGACGAGCAGTACTTC. Filled out from reference TRBV7-3 and TRBJ2-7, the complete variable domain reads GAGVSQTPSNKVTEKGKYVELRCDPISGHTALYWYRQSLGQGPEFLIYFQGTGAADDSGLPNDRFFAVRPEGSVSTLKIQRTERGDSAVYLCASSPMGLAGDEQYFGPGTRLTVT.

This clone was detected only once. The chain uses TRBV19 and TRBJ2-1, with D possibly called TRBD1 or TRBD2 (5 bases each). V was pared by 1 base and J by 0 bases, with 13 bases between. The germline CDR1 and CDR2 sequences are LNHDA and SQIVND (reference sequence). This CDR3 has 17 amino acids. The CDR3 loop reads CASSIVGAGSSYNEQFF. The CDR3 DNA sequence: TGTGCCAGTAGTATAGTCGGGGCAGGGAGCTCCTACAATGAGCAGTTCTTC. The complete variable domain, with remaining parts taken from reference TRBV19 and TRBJ2-1, reads DGGITQSPKYLFRKEGQNVTLSCEQNLNHDAMYWYRQDPGQGLRLIYYSQIVNDFQKGDIAEGYSVSREKKESFPLTVTSAQKNPTAFYLCASSIVGAGSSYNEQFFGPGTRLTVL.

The V gene is TRBV4-3, the J gene TRBJ2-1; 13 bases line up with TRBD2. In germline, CDR1 is LGHNA, CDR2 YSLEER. This CDR3 has 15 residues. Germline trimming cut 5 bases from V and 8 bases from J; bases unmatched to any gene: 6. The DNA for the CDR3 is TGCGCCAGCAGCGGACTAGCGGGAGATGGGCATGAGCAGTTCTTC. This translates into CASSGLAGDGHEQFF.

The chain couples TRBV9 to TRBJ2-7, with 11 bases matching TRBD2. Germline CDR1 is SGDLS and CDR2 is YYNGEE. The CDR3 length is 16 residues. The V and J ends lost 4 bases and 0 bases, in that order; junction bases with no gene match: 6. This chain's CDR3 is CASSSLGLAASYEQYF. In DNA form, the CDR3 reads TGTGCCAGCAGCTCCCTGGGACTAGCGGCCTCCTACGAGCAGTACTTC.

In DNA, the CDR3 is TGTGCCAGCAGTTTATATTATCCCGGGGAGCTGTTTTTT. Its translation: CASSLYYPGELFF. The genes are TRBV27 and TRBJ2-2, with D hard to call. Germline CDR1 MNHEY, CDR2 SMNVEV (reference sequence). The CDR3 contains 13 residues. Trimming stripped 1 base from V and 6 bases from J, with 6 bases between.

V and J are TRBV7-8 and TRBJ1-1, with 8 positions matching TRBD1. Germline V gives CDR1 SGHVS, CDR2 FQNEAQ. V shed 5 bases, J shed 3 bases, and the junction held 11 bases outside the gene matches. The CDR3 loop spans 16 amino acids. CDR3 loop: CASSVRTGRRDTEAFF. The CDR3 nucleotides are TGTGCCAGCAGCGTCCGGACAGGGCGACGGGACACTGAAGCTTTCTTT.

By share, this clone counts as medium-sized (0.01 to 0.1%). This chain uses TRBV7-8 with TRBJ2-5; D is unresolved. The ends were cut back, 2 bases at V and 5 bases at J, with 12 bases in the middle. The CDR3 is 14 amino acids. Germline lookup yields CDR1 SGHVS and CDR2 FQNEAQ. In DNA, the CDR3 is TGTGCCAGCAGCTTACTGACAAGCACGGAGACCCAGTACTTC. Protein sequence: CASSLLTSTETQYF.

The chain couples TRBV7-8 to TRBJ2-3, with 10 positions matching TRBD1. V lost 4 bases, J lost 5 bases, and 15 bases stayed unmatched. The germline gives CDR1 SGHVS, CDR2 FQNEAQ. The CDR3 spans 18 residues. The CDR3 DNA follows: TGTGCCAGCAGCTGGCCCGCGACAGGGGGCGTCGGGGGAGATACGCAGTATTTT. Translation: CASSWPATGGVGGDTQYF.

Points on this clone: This sample also contains other DNA sequences that code for the same CDR3. This chain joins TRBV6-1 and TRBJ2-7; D not resolved. Germline V gene lookup returns CDR1 MNHNS and CDR2 SASEGT. V was shortened by 3 bases and J by 3 bases, with 6 bases between the two germline ends. The CDR3 length is 12 residues. Written as DNA, the CDR3 is TGTGCCAGCAGTGAGAACAGCTACGAGCAGTACTTC. This gives the protein CASSENSYEQYF.

This clone was seen only once. V usage is TRBV28 and J usage is TRBJ2-1; 7 nucleotides align to TRBD1. The CDR3 is made up of 13 amino acids. Germline CDR1 and CDR2: MDHEN and SYDVKM. Trimming cost V 7 bases and J 4 bases; bases outside gene matches: 4. For the CDR3, the DNA is TGTGCCAGCACGAAGGACAGGTACAATGAGCAGTTCTTC. Its protein product is CASTKDRYNEQFF.

With respect to this clone: Distinct nucleotide sequences in the sample also encode this CDR3. This chain joins TRBV2 and TRBJ1-1; D not certain. Germline V gene sequence: CDR1 SNHLY, CDR2 FYNNEI. This CDR3 contains 10 residues. V lost 8 bases and J 5 bases, leaving 6 bases between the germline ends. As DNA, the CDR3 is TGTGCCAGCTCGGGAACTGAAGCTTTCTTT. Protein: CASSGTEAFF.

The chain uses TRBV5-1 and TRBJ1-1; TRBD1 is a possible D gene (5 bases). The germline gives CDR1 SGHRS, CDR2 YFSETQ. V lost 0 bases, J lost 4 bases, and 16 bases lay in between. This CDR3 has 16 residues. DNA of the CDR3: TGCGCCAGCAGCTTGGTGGGGATGGGGCCTGGCACTGAAGCTTTCTTT. Translated, it gives CASSLVGMGPGTEAFF.

This rearrangement joins TRBV5-8 to TRBJ2-3; TRBD2 matches at 11 bases. The V gene's germline CDR1 is SGHTS and CDR2 YDEGEE. J was trimmed by 4 bases and V by 4 bases; bases with no gene match: 5. CDR3 length: 15 residues. CDR3 sequence reads: CASSKTSGSSDTQYF. The CDR3 region has the DNA TGTGCCAGCAGCAAAACTAGCGGGAGCTCAGATACGCAGTATTTT.

This chain links TRBV28 with TRBJ2-7, with D uncertain. CDR3 length: 14 residues. V lost 3 bases and J 2 bases, leaving 11 bases between the germline ends. CDR1 is MDHEN, CDR2 SYDVKM, per germline. The CDR3 region is CASSFRGRAYEQYF. CDR3 nucleotide sequence: TGTGCCAGCAGTTTTCGCGGCAGAGCCTACGAGCAGTACTTC. The complete variable domain, with remaining parts taken from reference TRBV28 and TRBJ2-7, reads DVKVTQSSRYLVKRTGEKVFLECVQDMDHENMFWYRQDPGLGLRLIYFSYDVKMKEKGDIPEGYSVSREKKERFSLILESASTNQTSMYLCASSFRGRAYEQYFGPGTRLTVT.

V is TRBV7-9 and J is TRBJ2-2; no clear D. V gave up 2 bases and J gave up 2 bases, with 9 bases separating them. Germline V gene data show CDR1 as SEHNR and CDR2 as FQNEAQ (reference sequence). The CDR3 extends over 15 amino acids. The CDR3 DNA reads TGTGCCAGCAGCTTACTACAGTCCAACACCGGGGAGCTGTTTTTT. Its translation: CASSLLQSNTGELFF.

A few counts support this clone. The chain uses TRBV7-5 and TRBJ2-7. TRBV7-5 is given as a pseudogene. The CDR3 is 13 amino acids. CDR3 bases: TGTGTCAGAAGCTCCTCGGGCCCATACGAGCAGTACTTC. Translating gives CVRSSSGPYEQYF.

The rearrangement uses TRBV9 and TRBJ2-1; D gene uncertain. Trimming removed 3 bases at V and 2 bases at J, with 12 bases between. CDR1 is SGDLS and CDR2 is YYNGEE in the germline V gene. The CDR3 length is 15 residues. In nucleotides, the CDR3 is TGTGCCAGCAGCGACTTCAAGTCCCCCTACAATGAGCAGTTCTTC. Amino acid sequence: CASSDFKSPYNEQFF.

Only one count was recorded for this clone. The chain employs TRBV9 and TRBJ2-7, with D possibly being TRBD1 or TRBD2 (5 bases each). The CDR3 totals 15 residues. Germline values: CDR1 SGDLS, CDR2 YYNGEE. V was cut by 3 bases and J by 5 bases, with 18 bases left in between. Written as DNA, the CDR3 is TGTGCCAGCAGCGCGAAGGTGGGCAGGGACCACGAGCAGTACTTC. Residues: CASSAKVGRDHEQYF.